The sequence of this T cell receptor (beta chain) was determined in a study of blood T cell repertoires in COVID-19. The CDR3 loop spans 16 amino acids. The V and J ends lost 6 bases and 3 bases respectively, with 18 bases between them. Germline V lookup: CDR1 KGHSH, CDR2 LQKENI. Clones were sequenced by immunoSEQ multiplex PCR, and TCRdb holds only the in-frame ones, with some missing. The sample consists of fewer than 400,000 clones, approximately 92% of them appearing once. In its sample, this clone was seen a few times. The TCR originated in a woman younger than 45 who had recovered from COVID-19. Input material: PBMCs or T cells enriched from blood (not recorded which). The chain carries TRBV18 and TRBJ1-3; maybe TRBD1 (6 bases). This chain's CDR3 is CASSLNRVSLGNTIYF. CDR3 nucleotides: TGTGCCAGCTCTCTCAACAGGGTTTCCCTTGGAAACACCATATATTTT.